This TCR beta chain was identified in a study of blood T cell repertoires in COVID-19. The repertoire was sequenced with immunoSEQ multiplex PCR; TCRdb's copy has only in-frame clones and lacks some. The sample contains 190,000 or so clones, 87% of which appear only once. The J segment lost 5 bases and the V segment lost 1 base, leaving 7 bases of the junction unmatched. From germline, CDR1 is LNHDA and CDR2 SQIVND (reference sequence). This CDR3 is 15 amino acids long. The rearrangement uses TRBV19 and TRBJ2-5; 7 nucleotides agree with TRBD1. The TCR originated in a woman younger than 30 who had recovered from COVID-19. The sequenced sample consisted of peripheral blood. CDR3 nucleotide sequence: TGTGCCAGTAGTATAGGTGGCACAGGGGTGGAGACCCAGTACTTC. This codes for CASSIGGTGVETQYF.